This TCR beta chain comes out of a study of STAT3 mutations in large granular lymphocyte leukemia. Study-wide background: Roughly half of the longitudinally sequenced T-LGLL patients carried detectable canonical activating STAT3 mutations. Immunosuppressive therapy was given to more than half of T-LGLL patients.

The assay was immunoSEQ multiplex PCR, and TCRdb's table has in-frame clones only and misses some. The sample lists approximately 42,000 clones, about 81% seen once, with around 0.44% in the top ten. V lost 0 bases to trimming and J lost 14 bases, with 14 bases between them. Germline CDR1 and CDR2: MDHEN and SYDVKM. The CDR3 totals 14 residues. Study-wide points: Treatment regimens differed across patients between samplings. Every T-cell large granular lymphocyte leukemia patient had at least one immunodominant TCR beta clonotype. After therapy, 6 of 18 patients switched clonotypes, all new clones STAT3 wild type.

Worth noting for this clone: No antigen is known for it.

This sequence was found in a human donor with T large granular lymphocyte leukemia. Some clones in this sample may be carry-over from other donors' samples. The chain is built from TRBV28 and TRBJ1-6; a weak D match, TRBD1 (6 bases). Input material: PBMCs. Here the CDR3 reads CASSLWTGHGSLHF. The CDR3 DNA follows: TGTGCCAGCAGTTTATGGACAGGCCATGGATCCCTCCACTTT.